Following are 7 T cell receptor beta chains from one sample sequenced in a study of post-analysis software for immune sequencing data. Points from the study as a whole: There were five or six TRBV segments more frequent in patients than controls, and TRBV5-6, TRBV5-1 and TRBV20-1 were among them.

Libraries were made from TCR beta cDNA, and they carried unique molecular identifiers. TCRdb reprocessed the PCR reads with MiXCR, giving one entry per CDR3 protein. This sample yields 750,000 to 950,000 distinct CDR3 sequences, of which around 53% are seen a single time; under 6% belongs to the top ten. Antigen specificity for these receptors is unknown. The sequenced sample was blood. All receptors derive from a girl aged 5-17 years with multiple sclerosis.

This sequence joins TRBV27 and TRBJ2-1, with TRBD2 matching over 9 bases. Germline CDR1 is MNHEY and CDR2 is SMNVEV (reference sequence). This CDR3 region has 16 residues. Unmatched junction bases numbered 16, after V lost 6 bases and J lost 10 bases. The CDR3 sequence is CASSPVAGAKVGEQFF. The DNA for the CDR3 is TGTGCCAGCAGCCCCGTAGCGGGAGCAAAGGTCGGGGAGCAGTTCTTC.

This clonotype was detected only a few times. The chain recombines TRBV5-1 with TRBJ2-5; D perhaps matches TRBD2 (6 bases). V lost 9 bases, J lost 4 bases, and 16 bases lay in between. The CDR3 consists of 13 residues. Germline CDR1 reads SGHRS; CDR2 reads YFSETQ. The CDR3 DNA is TGCGCCACCTCGGGCCTCGGGGGAGAGACCCAGTACTTC. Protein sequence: CATSGLGGETQYF.

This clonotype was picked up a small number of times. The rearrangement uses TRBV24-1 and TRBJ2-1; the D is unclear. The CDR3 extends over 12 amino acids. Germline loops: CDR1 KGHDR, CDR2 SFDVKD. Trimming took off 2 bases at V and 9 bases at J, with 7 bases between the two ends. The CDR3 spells CATSDYRGEQFF. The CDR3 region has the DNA TGTGCCACCAGTGATTATCGTGGTGAGCAGTTCTTC.

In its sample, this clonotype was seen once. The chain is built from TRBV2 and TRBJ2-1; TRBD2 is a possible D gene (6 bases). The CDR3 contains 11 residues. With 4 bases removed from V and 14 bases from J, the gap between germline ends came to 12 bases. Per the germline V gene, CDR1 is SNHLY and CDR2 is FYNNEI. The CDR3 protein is CASSAGLREFF. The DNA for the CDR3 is TGTGCCAGCAGTGCGGGACTGAGGGAGTTCTTC.

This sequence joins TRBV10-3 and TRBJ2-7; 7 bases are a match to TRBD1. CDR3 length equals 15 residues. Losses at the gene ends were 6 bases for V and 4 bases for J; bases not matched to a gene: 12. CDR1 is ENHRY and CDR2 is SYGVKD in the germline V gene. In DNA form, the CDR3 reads TGTGCCATCAGGGACCGACAGGGACGAGGGTACGAGCAGTACTTC. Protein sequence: CAIRDRQGRGYEQYF.

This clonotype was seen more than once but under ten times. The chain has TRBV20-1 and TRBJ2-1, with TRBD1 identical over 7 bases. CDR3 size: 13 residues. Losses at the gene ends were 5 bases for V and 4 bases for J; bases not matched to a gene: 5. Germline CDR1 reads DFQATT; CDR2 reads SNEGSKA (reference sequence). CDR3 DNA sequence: TGCAGTGCTTGGGACAGCCTGTACAATGAGCAGTTCTTC. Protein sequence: CSAWDSLYNEQFF.

The CDR3 DNA reads TGCAGCACCGACTCCGGGCATGGCTACACCTTC. Its translation is CSTDSGHGYTF. The V gene is TRBV29-1, the J gene TRBJ1-2; no reliable D call. Germline loops: CDR1 SQVTM, CDR2 ANQGSEA. The CDR3 loop spans 11 amino acids. The germline V and J ends were trimmed by 8 bases and 6 bases, with 13 bases remaining between them.